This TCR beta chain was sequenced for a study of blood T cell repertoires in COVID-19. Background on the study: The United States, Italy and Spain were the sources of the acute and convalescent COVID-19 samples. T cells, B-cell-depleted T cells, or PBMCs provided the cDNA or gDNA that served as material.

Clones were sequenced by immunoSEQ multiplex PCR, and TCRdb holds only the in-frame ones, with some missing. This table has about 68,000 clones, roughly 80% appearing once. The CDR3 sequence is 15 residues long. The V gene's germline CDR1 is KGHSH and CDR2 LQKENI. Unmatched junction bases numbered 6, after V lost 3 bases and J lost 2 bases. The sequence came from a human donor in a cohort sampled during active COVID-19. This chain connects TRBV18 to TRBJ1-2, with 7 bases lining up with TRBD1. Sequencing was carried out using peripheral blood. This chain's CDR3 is CASSPREQGNYGYTF. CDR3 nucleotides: TGTGCCAGCTCACCGCGCGAACAGGGGAACTATGGCTACACCTTC.